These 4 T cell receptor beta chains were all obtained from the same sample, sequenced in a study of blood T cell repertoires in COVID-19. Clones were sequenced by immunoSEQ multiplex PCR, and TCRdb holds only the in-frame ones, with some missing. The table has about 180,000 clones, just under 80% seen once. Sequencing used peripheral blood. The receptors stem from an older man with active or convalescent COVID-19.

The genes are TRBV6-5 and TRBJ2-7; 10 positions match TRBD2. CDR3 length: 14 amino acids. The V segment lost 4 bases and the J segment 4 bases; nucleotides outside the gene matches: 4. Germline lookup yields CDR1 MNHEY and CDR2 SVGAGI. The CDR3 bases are TGTGCCAGCAGTTCGAGCGGGGGGGTGTACGAGCAGTACTTC. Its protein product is CASSSSGGVYEQYF.

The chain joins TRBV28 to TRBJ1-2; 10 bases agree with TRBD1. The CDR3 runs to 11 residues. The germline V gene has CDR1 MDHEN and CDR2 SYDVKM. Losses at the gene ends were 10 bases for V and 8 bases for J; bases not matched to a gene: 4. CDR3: CATWDRGGYTF. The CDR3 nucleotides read TGTGCCACTTGGGACAGGGGCGGCTACACCTTC.

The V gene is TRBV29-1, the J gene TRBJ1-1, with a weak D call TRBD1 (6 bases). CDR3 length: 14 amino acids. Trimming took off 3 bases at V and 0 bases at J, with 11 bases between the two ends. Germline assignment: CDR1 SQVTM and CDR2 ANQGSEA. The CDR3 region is CSVEWWTVNTEAFF. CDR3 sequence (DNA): TGCAGCGTTGAGTGGTGGACAGTGAACACTGAAGCTTTCTTT. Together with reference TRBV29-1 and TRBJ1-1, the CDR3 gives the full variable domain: SAVISQKPSRDICQRGTSLTIQCQVDSQVTMMFWYRQQPGQSLTLIATANQGSEATYESGFVIDKFPISRPNLTFSTLTVSNMSPEDSSIYLCSVEWWTVNTEAFFGQGTRLTVV.

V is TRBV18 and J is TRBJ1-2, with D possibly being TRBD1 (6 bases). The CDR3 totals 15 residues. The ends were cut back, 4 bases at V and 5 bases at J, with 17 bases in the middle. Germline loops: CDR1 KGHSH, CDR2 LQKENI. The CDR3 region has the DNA TGTGCCAGCTCACTAAACCGGGACAACACTTATGGCTACACCTTC. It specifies CASSLNRDNTYGYTF.